This T cell receptor (beta chain) was obtained from a study of blood T cell repertoires in COVID-19. Germline V gene lookup returns CDR1 MGHRA and CDR2 YSYEKL. The CDR3 extends over 12 amino acids. V dropped 2 bases and J dropped 7 bases, with 8 bases sitting between them. TCRdb's table, derived via immunoSEQ multiplex PCR, lists solely in-frame clones and lacks some. Among around 200,000 clones, about 90% were seen once, and the ten largest hold under 2%. The source is a man aged 40-49 years with active or convalescent COVID-19. The sequencing input was peripheral blood. The chain employs TRBV4-1 and TRBJ1-1; D ambiguous. The CDR3 protein is CASSQMGVEAFF. The CDR3 DNA sequence: TGCGCCAGCAGCCAAATGGGAGTTGAAGCTTTCTTT.